This T cell receptor beta chain is from a study of blood T cell repertoires in COVID-19. Assay: immunoSEQ multiplex PCR; the TCRdb copy retains only in-frame clones and omits some. The data show roughly 200,000 clones, 82% seen once. The CDR3 is made up of 14 amino acids. The germline V and J ends were trimmed by 0 bases and 4 bases, with 11 bases remaining between them. Germline V lookup: CDR1 SGHRS, CDR2 YFSETQ. The clonotype comes from a woman over 75 with COVID-19, enrolled during active disease. The sequenced material came from peripheral blood. The V gene is TRBV5-1, the J gene TRBJ2-7; the D is unclear. Here the CDR3 DNA reads TGCGCCAGCAGCTTGGATGAGATGCATTACGAGCAGTACTTC. It is translated as CASSLDEMHYEQYF.